Described below is a single T cell receptor (beta chain) sequence and its context. This sample stems from a study of blood T cell repertoires in COVID-19. About the research overall: COVID-19 samples, acute and convalescent, were from the United States, Italy and Spain. Sample material is recorded as cDNA or gDNA derived from T cells, B-cell-depleted T cells, or PBMCs.

Per the authors' pipeline: Using reference gene primer amplification, nucleated cell counts were estimated. Method: immunoSEQ multiplex PCR; TCRdb's copy keeps in-frame clones and lacks some. V, J and clone size are those of that table, while D and trimming were read from the DNA. Altogether some 46,000 clones are present, approximately 88% being singletons, with the ten largest covering almost 8%. Between the trimmed V and J ends, which lost 4 bases and 7 bases, there was a span of 15 bases. Germline V gives CDR1 SGHKS, CDR2 YYEKEE (reference sequence). This CDR3 region has 14 residues. The sequenced sample was peripheral blood. The chain employs TRBV5-5 and TRBJ1-5; no definite D call. This TCR derives from a man in his fifties or sixties with acute or convalescent COVID-19. CDR3: CASSPDSWAQPQHF. The CDR3, as DNA: TGTGCCAGCAGCCCGGACTCATGGGCACAGCCCCAGCATTTT.